These 20 T cell receptor beta chains came from one sample sequenced in a study of T cells in Graves' hyperthyroidism and ophthalmopathy. Amplified TCR beta CDR3 regions came from RNA transcripts. The TCR CDR3 was amplified in a first-round RT-PCR using the HTBI primer set. One entry per CDR3 protein, called by TCRdb with MiXCR from the multiplex PCR reads. This table holds fewer than 800,000 distinct CDR3 sequences, about 16% found once. Sequenced material: blood. The source of these receptors is a man younger than 35 with Graves' hyperthyroidism.

The chain joins TRBV24-1 to TRBJ2-1; D gene unclear. The V end lost 6 bases, the J end lost 2 bases, and 22 bases lay between the germline ends. The CDR3 sequence is 18 residues long. Germline assignment: CDR1 KGHDR and CDR2 SFDVKD. The CDR3 loop reads CATSRSDISSSTYNEQFF. Here the CDR3 DNA reads TGTGCCACCAGTAGAAGTGACATTTCTTCTTCAACCTACAATGAGCAGTTCTTC.

This clonotype was seen at least ten times. The rearrangement uses TRBV6-2 or TRBV6-3 and TRBJ1-1; no definite D call. CDR3 length: 13 amino acids. Germline V gene data show CDR1 as MNHEY and CDR2 as SVGEGT. V was cut by 7 bases and J by 7 bases, with 16 bases left in between. The CDR3 DNA reads as TGTGCCAGCATTGACGGGTTTAATGGTGAAGCTTTCTTT. Translating gives CASIDGFNGEAFF.

The CDR3 here is CASSFRGTHNEQFF. The CDR3 nucleotides are TGTGCCAGCAGTTTCCGCGGGACCCACAATGAGCAGTTCTTC. This chain uses TRBV12-3 or TRBV12-4 with TRBJ2-1; the D gene is possibly TRBD2 (6 bases). V gave up 3 bases and J gave up 5 bases, with 11 bases separating them. This CDR3 region has 14 residues.

The J gene is TRBJ2-7, the V gene TRBV2, with D possibly TRBD1 on 6 matching bases. CDR1 is SNHLY and CDR2 is FYNNEI in the germline V gene. The CDR3 loop spans 15 amino acids. V lost 2 bases and J 0 bases, leaving 11 bases between the germline ends. In DNA, the CDR3 is TGTGCCAGCAGTGAATCCAGGGGTAACTCCTACGAGCAGTACTTC. It encodes CASSESRGNSYEQYF.

This clonotype was observed a handful of times. V gene TRBV11-2 combines with J gene TRBJ1-4, with 10 bases aligning to TRBD1. Germline V gene sequence: CDR1 SGHAT, CDR2 FQNNGV. The V gene end was trimmed by 1 base and the J gene end by 8 bases; junction bases not matched to a gene: 7. CDR3 size: 16 residues. CDR3 in DNA: TGTGCCAGCAGCTTAGGCCCAGGACAGGGGGGCGAAAAACTGTTTTTT. This translates into CASSLGPGQGGEKLFF.

This clonotype was seen more than once but under ten times. J is TRBJ2-7 and V is TRBV29-1, with 7 bases lining up with TRBD2. Losses at the gene ends were 8 bases for V and 4 bases for J; bases not matched to a gene: 8. Germline V lookup: CDR1 SQVTM, CDR2 ANQGSEA. CDR3 length equals 12 residues. CDR3 residues: CSYRTRFYEQYF. The CDR3 DNA sequence: TGCAGCTACCGGACTAGGTTTTACGAGCAGTACTTC.

Many counts were recorded for this clonotype. The chain links TRBV28 to TRBJ1-1; D may be TRBD1 (6 bases). The germline gives CDR1 MDHEN, CDR2 SYDVKM. The V end lost 8 bases, the J end lost 0 bases, and 13 bases lay between the germline ends. This CDR3 has 14 amino acids. The CDR3 DNA reads TGTGCCAGCTCGGGGGGCAGCGTGAACACTGAAGCTTTCTTT. It translates to CASSGGSVNTEAFF.

The rearrangement links TRBV6-2 or TRBV6-3 to TRBJ2-1; weak D call: TRBD2 (7 bases). The CDR3 contains 15 residues. CDR1 and CDR2 from the germline V gene are MNHEY and SVGEGT. V was shortened by 2 bases and J by 5 bases, with 13 bases between the two germline ends. The CDR3 loop is CASSYRGGPNNEQFF. DNA for the CDR3: TGTGCCAGCAGTTACAGGGGGGGTCCCAACAATGAGCAGTTCTTC.

To note about this clonotype: Possible read error: a much larger clone is one base away. The chain carries TRBV28 and TRBJ1-4; D might be TRBD1 (6 bases). The CDR3 totals 14 residues. Germline CDR1 is MDHEN and CDR2 is SYDVKM. The CDR3 sequence: CVSRDRSGEEKLFF. In DNA, the CDR3 is TGTGTCAGCAGAGACCGCTCAGGGGAAGAAAAACTGTTTTTT.

This clonotype occurred a few times. The chain employs TRBV29-1 and TRBJ2-3, with D tentatively TRBD2 (6 bases). CDR3 length: 14 residues. Per germline, CDR1 SQVTM and CDR2 ANQGSEA. Trimming cost V 8 bases and J 1 base, with 16 bases left between them. CDR3 DNA: TGCAGCCATAACCGGGACTTTCGCACAGATACGCAGTATTTT. It translates to CSHNRDFRTDTQYF.

J is TRBJ2-1 and V is TRBV6-2 or TRBV6-3, with 7 bases identical to TRBD2. The V and J ends lost 6 bases and 8 bases, in that order; junction bases with no gene match: 10. Germline CDR1 and CDR2: MNHEY and SVGEGT. This CDR3 contains 14 residues. For the CDR3, the DNA is TGTGCCAGCAGAGGGGCGGGAGATGGGGATGAGCAGTTCTTC. Amino acids: CASRGAGDGDEQFF.

This clonotype was detected a few times. The chain links TRBV14 to TRBJ1-2; no definite D call. Germline CDR1 reads SGHDN; CDR2 reads FVKESK. The CDR3 spans 16 residues. Trimming removed 1 base from V and 0 bases from J, with 12 bases in between. The DNA for the CDR3 is TGTGCCAGCAGCCAAGGTCCACGGGGAACTAACTATGGCTACACCTTC. This codes for CASSQGPRGTNYGYTF.

This clonotype has only a few counts. This chain connects TRBV20-1 to TRBJ2-7; D is possibly TRBD1 (5 bases). Germline V gives CDR1 DFQATT, CDR2 SNEGSKA (reference sequence). CDR3 size: 15 residues. V lost 4 bases and J lost 3, with 19 bases in between. The CDR3 here is CSATLGPGRHYEQYF. In DNA form, the CDR3 reads TGCAGTGCTACCCTGGGGCCCGGCCGACACTACGAGCAGTACTTC.

This clonotype was found a few times. This may stem from a read error, because a much larger clone lies one nucleotide away. The rearrangement uses TRBV27 and TRBJ1-4; D possibly corresponds to TRBD1 (5 bases). The V gene's germline CDR1 is MNHEY and CDR2 SMNVEV (reference sequence). The ends were cut back, 3 bases at V and 7 bases at J, with 15 bases in the middle. The CDR3 has 15 residues. The CDR3 nucleotides read TGTGCCAGCAGTTTTCACCAACAGGCGAGTGAAAAACTGTTTTTT. Protein product: CASSFHQQASEKLFF.

Worth noting for this clonotype: A much larger clonotype is one base distant, so this may be a read error. The genes are TRBV5-1 and TRBJ2-3; D remains ambiguous. This CDR3 comprises 15 residues. Germline-derived CDR1 and CDR2 are SGHRS and YFSETQ. In DNA form, the CDR3 reads TGCGCCAGCAGCCCCTCTACCCTTAGCACAGATGCGCAGTATTTT. Its protein product is CASSPSTLSTDAQYF.

This clonotype was detected many times. The gene calls are TRBV5-1 and TRBJ1-1; D call uncertain. Germline assignment: CDR1 SGHRS and CDR2 YFSETQ. This CDR3 spans 14 amino acids. Between the trimmed V and J ends, which lost 2 bases and 5 bases, there was a span of 13 bases. CDR3: CASSFVQAETEAFF. CDR3 DNA: TGCGCCAGCAGCTTCGTACAAGCGGAAACTGAAGCTTTCTTT.

As for this clonotype: At one end the junction does not follow the germline gene, possibly because of a read error. The V and J genes are TRBV6-4 and TRBJ1-2; the match to TRBD1 covers 9 bases. This CDR3 comprises 15 residues. Germline CDR1 and CDR2: MRHNA and SNTAGT. The DNA of the CDR3 is TGTGCCTGCAGTGAGCAAGGGACAGGGACCTATGGCTACACCTTC. It is translated as CACSEQGTGTYGYTF.

This chain connects TRBV7-3 to TRBJ2-3; D remains unclear. The V gene lost 6 bases and the J gene lost 2 bases, with 27 bases spanning the gap. Germline CDR1 SGHTA, CDR2 FQGTGA. The CDR3 sequence is 19 residues long. The CDR3 DNA sequence: TGTGCCAGCAGATCCGGAACCCGTCTAAGCAGAGAGCCCACAGATACGCAGTATTTT. As protein: CASRSGTRLSREPTDTQYF.

The chain couples TRBV5-1 to TRBJ2-7; 9 nucleotides agree with TRBD1. The ends lost 4 bases at V and 1 base at J; junction bases unmatched: 9. The germline gives CDR1 SGHRS, CDR2 YFSETQ. The CDR3 covers 16 residues. CDR3 amino acids: CASSRASGTGSYEQYF. CDR3 DNA sequence: TGCGCCAGCAGCCGAGCCTCTGGGACAGGGTCCTACGAGCAGTACTTC.

V and J are TRBV20-1 and TRBJ2-3, with 11 bases matching TRBD2. There are 16 residues in the CDR3. V lost 6 bases, J lost 3 bases, and 11 bases stayed unmatched. The germline V gene encodes CDR1 DFQATT and CDR2 SNEGSKA (reference sequence). DNA of the CDR3: TGCAGTGCCCCCCCCGGGCTAGCGGGAGGTACAGATACGCAGTATTTT. Amino acid sequence: CSAPPGLAGGTDTQYF.